A single sample gave rise to the 21 T cell receptor beta chains below, sequenced in a study of lymphopenia after photon versus proton radiotherapy. Data came from immunoSEQ multiplex PCR; TCRdb stores just in-frame clones and leaves some out. The sample lists 52,000 or so clones; 92% were seen once. The material sequenced was peripheral blood, taken from a patient treated with photon-based radiotherapy. All receptors derive from a woman in her forties with cholangiocarcinoma.

The chain combines TRBV7-3 with TRBJ1-1; D unresolved. Germline V gene data show CDR1 as SGHTA and CDR2 as FQGTGA. V shed 2 bases and J shed 2 bases, with 6 bases lying between them. This CDR3 is 13 amino acids long. Here the CDR3 DNA reads TGTGCCAGCAGCTTACGAGAAAACACTGAAGCTTTCTTT. Translation: CASSLRENTEAFF.

The chain uses TRBV7-8 and TRBJ1-6, with a weak D call TRBD1 (5 bases). V lost 2 bases and J lost 6, with 14 bases in between. CDR1 and CDR2 from the germline V gene are SGHVS and FQNEAQ. This CDR3 is 16 amino acids long. The CDR3 sequence: CASSLRGRTVNSPLHF. DNA of the CDR3: TGTGCCAGCAGCTTACGGGGACGGACCGTTAATTCACCCCTCCACTTT.

This chain uses TRBV6-5 with TRBJ2-2; possible D gene TRBD2, 5 bases. The ends were cut back, 6 bases at V and 0 bases at J, with 11 bases in the middle. The germline V gene has CDR1 MNHEY and CDR2 SVGAGI. The CDR3 has 15 residues. CDR3 sequence reads: CASRSSGSNTGELFF. CDR3 nucleotide sequence: TGTGCCAGCAGGTCGTCGGGATCGAACACCGGGGAGCTGTTTTTT.

The chain has TRBV28 and TRBJ2-7; tentative D call: TRBD2 (5 bases). The CDR3 length is 14 residues. Germline V gene data show CDR1 as MDHEN and CDR2 as SYDVKM. Trimming took 9 bases from V and 0 from J, leaving 15 bases between them. The CDR3 DNA follows: TGTGCCAGTCAATCTGGGAGTCTCTCCTACGAGCAGTACTTC. This codes for CASQSGSLSYEQYF. The full variable domain, in which reference TRBV28 and TRBJ2-7 provide the parts outside the CDR3, is DVKVTQSSRYLVKRTGEKVFLECVQDMDHENMFWYRQDPGLGLRLIYFSYDVKMKEKGDIPEGYSVSREKKERFSLILESASTNQTSMYLCASQSGSLSYEQYFGPGTRLTVT.

The chain is built from TRBV4-1 and TRBJ1-2; D possibly corresponds to TRBD1 (6 bases). Germline V gene lookup returns CDR1 MGHRA and CDR2 YSYEKL. The CDR3 sequence is 17 residues long. Trimming pared 6 bases from V and 4 bases from J, leaving 24 bases between. The CDR3 loop is CASRSLTSGPDSYGYTF. The CDR3 nucleotides read TGCGCCAGCAGAAGCTTGACGAGTGGGCCGGACAGCTATGGCTACACCTTC.

The CDR3: CASSYSTEDGYTF. The CDR3 coding sequence is TGTGCCAGCAGTTACTCGACGGAGGATGGCTACACCTTC. J is TRBJ1-2 and V is TRBV6-5; D call uncertain. V was shortened by 0 bases and J by 6 bases, with 8 bases between the two germline ends. The CDR3 covers 13 residues. Germline CDR1 and CDR2: MNHEY and SVGAGI.

The chain employs TRBV9 and TRBJ1-1, with 7 bases that match TRBD1. The CDR3 length is 16 residues. Germline V gene data show CDR1 as SGDLS and CDR2 as YYNGEE. The V segment lost 4 bases and the J segment 8 bases; nucleotides outside the gene matches: 17. In nucleotides, the CDR3 is TGTGCCAGCAGCCCATACACGGGTCGGGCAGGGGGAGAAGCTTTCTTT. Translated, it gives CASSPYTGRAGGEAFF.

The V and J genes are TRBV13 and TRBJ2-7; D remains unclear. The germline V and J ends were trimmed by 2 bases and 2 bases, with 4 bases remaining between them. This CDR3 spans 12 amino acids. The germline V gene has CDR1 PRHDT and CDR2 FYEKMQ (reference sequence). CDR3 in amino acids: CASSLRAYEQYF. CDR3 coding DNA: TGTGCCAGCAGCTTACGGGCCTACGAGCAGTACTTC.

The chain has TRBV5-1 and TRBJ2-5, with 8 bases fitting TRBD1. V lost 4 bases to trimming and J lost 4 bases; unmatched junction nucleotides: 6. CDR3 size: 14 residues. Germline V CDR1 and CDR2: SGHRS, YFSETQ. The CDR3 sequence: CASSADRGGETQYF. Written as DNA, the CDR3 is TGCGCCAGCAGCGCCGACAGGGGCGGAGAGACCCAGTACTTC.

The chain combines TRBV2 with TRBJ1-2, with a tentative D call TRBD1 (6 bases). CDR3 length equals 15 residues. Germline values: CDR1 SNHLY, CDR2 FYNNEI. Between the trimmed V and J ends, which lost 7 bases and 0 bases, there was a span of 15 bases. The CDR3 here is CASISGQFANYGYTF. The DNA of the CDR3 is TGTGCCAGCATTAGTGGACAGTTCGCTAACTATGGCTACACCTTC.

This CDR3 reads CASSLSDRSNEKLFF. Written as DNA, the CDR3 is TGTGCCAGCAGCTTGTCGGACCGGAGTAATGAAAAACTGTTTTTT. This rearrangement joins TRBV7-9 to TRBJ1-4; unclear D gene. The V gene lost 3 bases and the J gene lost 4 bases, with 12 bases spanning the gap. Germline V lookup: CDR1 SEHNR, CDR2 FQNEAQ (reference sequence). The CDR3 is 15 amino acids.

The V call is TRBV27, the J call TRBJ1-4, with 7 bases fitting TRBD1. The length of the CDR3 is 15 residues. The V gene's germline CDR1 is MNHEY and CDR2 SMNVEV (reference sequence). V was pared by 5 bases and J by 8 bases, with 11 bases of the junction left unmatched. The CDR3 DNA is TGTGCCAGCAGTGGGGAGACAGGGTCATGGGAAAAACTGTTTTTT. This sequence encodes CASSGETGSWEKLFF.

This sequence joins TRBV28 and TRBJ2-1, with 12 bases lining up with TRBD2. V shed 6 bases and J 7 bases; nucleotides not matched to a gene: 13. The CDR3 length is 17 residues. Germline CDR1 MDHEN, CDR2 SYDVKM. CDR3 bases: TGTGCCAGCAGGGTCGTCGGACTAGCGGGAAAAAAAAATGAGCAGTTCTTC. Protein product: CASRVVGLAGKKNEQFF. Full variable domain (remainder filled in from reference TRBV28 and TRBJ2-1): DVKVTQSSRYLVKRTGEKVFLECVQDMDHENMFWYRQDPGLGLRLIYFSYDVKMKEKGDIPEGYSVSREKKERFSLILESASTNQTSMYLCASRVVGLAGKKNEQFFGPGTRLTVL.

V and J are TRBV4-1 and TRBJ1-3; the match to TRBD1 covers 8 bases. V lost 6 bases to trimming and J lost 7 bases; unmatched junction nucleotides: 8. This CDR3 is built from 14 residues. Per the germline V gene, CDR1 is MGHRA and CDR2 is YSYEKL. The CDR3 coding sequence is TGCGCCAGCAGTCCTGACAGGGGAGGGAACACCATATATTTT. It specifies CASSPDRGGNTIYF.

The chain uses TRBV20-1 and TRBJ1-1; D is uncertain. From germline, CDR1 is DFQATT and CDR2 SNEGSKA (reference sequence). The CDR3 length is 10 residues. Trimming stripped 7 bases from V and 3 bases from J, with 6 bases between. The DNA of the CDR3 is TGCAGTGTCGTGGACACTGAAGCTTTCTTT. Residues: CSVVDTEAFF.

This clone has only one observation. V and J are TRBV21-1 and TRBJ1-6. TRBV21-1 is tagged as a pseudogene. CDR3 length: 16 amino acids. CDR3 sequence: CASTDLLSSYNSPLHF. CDR3 coding DNA: TGTGCCAGCACCGACCTTCTTAGCTCCTATAATTCACCCCTCCACTTT.

This clone was found once. The chain combines TRBV15 with TRBJ2-1, with D tentatively TRBD1 (6 bases). The CDR3 consists of 15 residues. Germline CDR1 LNHNV, CDR2 YYDKDF (reference sequence). The V and J ends lost 5 bases and 0 bases respectively, with 11 bases between them. The CDR3 loop reads CATSVGQSSYNEQFF. DNA for the CDR3: TGTGCCACCAGCGTTGGACAGAGCTCCTACAATGAGCAGTTCTTC.

This chain joins TRBV4-3 and TRBJ2-2; perhaps TRBD2 as D (5 bases). In germline, CDR1 is LGHNA, CDR2 YSLEER. CDR3 length: 15 amino acids. Trimming shortened V by 3 bases and J by 7 bases, and 15 bases separated the two germline ends. The CDR3: CASSQAHIRGGELFF. The DNA for the CDR3 is TGCGCCAGCAGCCAGGCCCATATCCGGGGCGGGGAGCTGTTTTTT.

The chain couples TRBV28 to TRBJ2-7; 13 nucleotides line up with TRBD2. The J segment lost 5 bases and the V segment lost 11 bases, leaving 18 bases of the junction unmatched. The CDR3 loop spans 17 amino acids. Germline CDR1 is MDHEN and CDR2 is SYDVKM. The CDR3 reads CAGTERELAGGRDEQYF. The DNA for the CDR3 is TGTGCCGGTACAGAGCGGGAACTAGCGGGAGGGAGGGACGAGCAGTACTTC.

The chain is built from TRBV19 and TRBJ1-4, with D possibly matching TRBD1 (5 bases). CDR1 and CDR2 from the germline V gene are LNHDA and SQIVND (reference sequence). This CDR3 is 17 amino acids long. Trimming removed 7 bases from V and 3 bases from J, with 21 bases in between. The CDR3 loop reads CASIAGGPRVSNEKLFF. The CDR3 region has the DNA TGTGCCAGTATCGCCGGGGGTCCACGGGTGTCTAATGAAAAACTGTTTTTT.

The chain combines TRBV20-1 with TRBJ2-5; tentatively, D is TRBD2 (5 bases). The CDR3 spans 11 residues. Germline CDR1 and CDR2: DFQATT and SNEGSKA (reference sequence). The chain's CDR3 is CIAGHGETQYF. Here the CDR3 DNA reads TGCATTGCGGGCCACGGAGAGACCCAGTACTTC.